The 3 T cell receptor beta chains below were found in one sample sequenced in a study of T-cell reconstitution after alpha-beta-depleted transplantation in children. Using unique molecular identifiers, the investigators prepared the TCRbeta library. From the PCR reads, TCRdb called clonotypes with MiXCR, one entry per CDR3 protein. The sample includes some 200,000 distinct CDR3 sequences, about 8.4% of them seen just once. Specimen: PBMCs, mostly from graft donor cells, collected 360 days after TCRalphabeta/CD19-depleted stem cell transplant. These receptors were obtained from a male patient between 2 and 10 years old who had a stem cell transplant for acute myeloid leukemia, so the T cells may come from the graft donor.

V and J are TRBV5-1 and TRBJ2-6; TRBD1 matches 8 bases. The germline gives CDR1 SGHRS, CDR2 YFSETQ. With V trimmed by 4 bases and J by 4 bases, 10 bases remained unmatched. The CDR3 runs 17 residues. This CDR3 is CASSPWTGNSGANVLTF. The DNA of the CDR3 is TGCGCCAGCAGCCCGTGGACAGGGAATTCAGGGGCCAACGTCCTGACTTTC. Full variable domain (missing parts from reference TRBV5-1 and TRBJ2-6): KAGVTQTPRYLIKTRGQQVTLSCSPISGHRSVSWYQQTPGQGLQFLFEYFSETQRNKGNFPGRFSGRQFSNSRSEMNVSTLELGDSALYLCASSPWTGNSGANVLTFGAGSRLTVL.

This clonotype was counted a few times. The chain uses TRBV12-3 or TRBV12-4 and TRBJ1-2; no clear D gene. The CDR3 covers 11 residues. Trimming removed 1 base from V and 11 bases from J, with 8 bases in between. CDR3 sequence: CASSLVGLYTF. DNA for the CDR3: TGTGCCAGCAGTTTAGTAGGGTTGTACACCTTC.

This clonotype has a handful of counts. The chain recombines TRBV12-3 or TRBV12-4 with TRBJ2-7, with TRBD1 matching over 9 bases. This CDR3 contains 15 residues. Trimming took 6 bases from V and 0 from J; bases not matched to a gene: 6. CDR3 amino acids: CASSPGQGLSYEQYF. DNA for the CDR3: TGTGCCAGCAGCCCGGGACAGGGACTCTCCTACGAGCAGTACTTC.